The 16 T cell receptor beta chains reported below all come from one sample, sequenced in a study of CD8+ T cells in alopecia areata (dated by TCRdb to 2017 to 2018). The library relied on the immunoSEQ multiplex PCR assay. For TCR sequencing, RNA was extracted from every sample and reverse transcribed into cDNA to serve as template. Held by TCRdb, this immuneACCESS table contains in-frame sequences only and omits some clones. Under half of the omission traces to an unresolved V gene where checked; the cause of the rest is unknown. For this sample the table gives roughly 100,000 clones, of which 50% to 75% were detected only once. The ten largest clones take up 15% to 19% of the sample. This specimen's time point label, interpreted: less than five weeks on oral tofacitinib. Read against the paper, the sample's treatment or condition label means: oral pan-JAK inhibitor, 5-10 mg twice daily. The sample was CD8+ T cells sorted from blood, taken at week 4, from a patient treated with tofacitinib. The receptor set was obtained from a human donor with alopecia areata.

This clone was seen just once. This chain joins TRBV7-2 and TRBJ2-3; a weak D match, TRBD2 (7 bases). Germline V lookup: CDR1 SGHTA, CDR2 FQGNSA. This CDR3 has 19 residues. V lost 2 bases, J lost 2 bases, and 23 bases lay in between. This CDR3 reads CASSLLAGASGESTDTQYF. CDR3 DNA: TGTGCCAGCAGCTTACTGGCGGGGGCTAGCGGAGAATCCACAGATACGCAGTATTTT.

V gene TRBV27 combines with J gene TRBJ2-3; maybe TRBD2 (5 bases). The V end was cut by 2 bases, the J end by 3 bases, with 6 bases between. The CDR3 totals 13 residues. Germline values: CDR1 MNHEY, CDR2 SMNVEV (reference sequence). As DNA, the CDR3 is TGTGCCAGCAGTTTACCGGGGACAGATACGCAGTATTTT. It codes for CASSLPGTDTQYF.

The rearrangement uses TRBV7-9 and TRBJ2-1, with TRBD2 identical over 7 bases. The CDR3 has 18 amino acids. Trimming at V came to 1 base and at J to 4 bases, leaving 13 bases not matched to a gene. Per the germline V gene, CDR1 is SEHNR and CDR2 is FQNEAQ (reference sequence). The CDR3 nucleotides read TGTGCCAGCAGCTTAGATATGGGAGGGACCCCCTCTTACAATGAGCAGTTCTTC. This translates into CASSLDMGGTPSYNEQFF.

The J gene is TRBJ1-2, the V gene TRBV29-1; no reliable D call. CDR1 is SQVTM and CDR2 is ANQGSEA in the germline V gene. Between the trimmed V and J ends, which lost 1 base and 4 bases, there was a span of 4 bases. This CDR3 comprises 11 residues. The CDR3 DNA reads TGCAGCGTTGAAGTTCTCTATGGCTACACCTTC. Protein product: CSVEVLYGYTF. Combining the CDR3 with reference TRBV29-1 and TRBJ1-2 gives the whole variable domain SAVISQKPSRDICQRGTSLTIQCQVDSQVTMMFWYRQQPGQSLTLIATANQGSEATYESGFVIDKFPISRPNLTFSTLTVSNMSPEDSSIYLCSVEVLYGYTFGSGTRLTVV.

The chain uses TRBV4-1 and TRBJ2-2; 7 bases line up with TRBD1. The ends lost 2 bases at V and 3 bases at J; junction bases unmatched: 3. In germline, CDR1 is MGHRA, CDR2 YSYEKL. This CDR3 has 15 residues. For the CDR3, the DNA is TGCGCCAGCAGCCAACCCGGGACAGACACCGGGGAGCTGTTTTTT. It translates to CASSQPGTDTGELFF.

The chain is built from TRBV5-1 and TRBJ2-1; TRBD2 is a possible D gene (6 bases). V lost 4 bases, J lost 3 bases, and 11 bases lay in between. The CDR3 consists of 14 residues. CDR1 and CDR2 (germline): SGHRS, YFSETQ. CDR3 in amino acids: CASSLLTSYNEQFF. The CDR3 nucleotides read TGCGCCAGCAGCCTACTGACTAGCTACAATGAGCAGTTCTTC. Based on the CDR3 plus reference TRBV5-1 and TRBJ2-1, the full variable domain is KAGVTQTPRYLIKTRGQQVTLSCSPISGHRSVSWYQQTPGQGLQFLFEYFSETQRNKGNFPGRFSGRQFSNSRSEMNVSTLELGDSALYLCASSLLTSYNEQFFGPGTRLTVL.

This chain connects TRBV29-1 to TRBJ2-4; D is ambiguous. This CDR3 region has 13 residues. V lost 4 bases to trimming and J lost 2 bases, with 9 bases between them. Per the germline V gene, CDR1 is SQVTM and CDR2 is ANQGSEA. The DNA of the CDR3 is TGCAGCGTTGGGGTGGTAACCAAAAACATTCAGTACTTC. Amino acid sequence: CSVGVVTKNIQYF.

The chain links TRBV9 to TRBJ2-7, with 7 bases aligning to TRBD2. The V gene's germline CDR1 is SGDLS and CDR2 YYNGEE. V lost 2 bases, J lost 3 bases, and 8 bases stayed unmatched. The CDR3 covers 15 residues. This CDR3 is CASSVGDAGVYEQYF. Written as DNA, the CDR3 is TGTGCCAGCAGCGTTGGTGATGCGGGGGTCTACGAGCAGTACTTC. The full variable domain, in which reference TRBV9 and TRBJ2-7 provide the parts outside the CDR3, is DSGVTQTPKHLITATGQRVTLRCSPRSGDLSVYWYQQSLDQGLQFLIQYYNGEERAKGNILERFSAQQFPDLHSELNLSSLELGDSALYFCASSVGDAGVYEQYFGPGTRLTVT.

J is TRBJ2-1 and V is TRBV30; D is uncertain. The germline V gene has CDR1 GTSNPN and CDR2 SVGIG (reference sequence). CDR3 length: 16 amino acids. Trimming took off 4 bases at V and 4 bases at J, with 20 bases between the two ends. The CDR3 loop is CAWNLARRAGYNEQFF. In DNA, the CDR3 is TGTGCCTGGAACCTTGCGCGACGAGCTGGGTACAATGAGCAGTTCTTC.

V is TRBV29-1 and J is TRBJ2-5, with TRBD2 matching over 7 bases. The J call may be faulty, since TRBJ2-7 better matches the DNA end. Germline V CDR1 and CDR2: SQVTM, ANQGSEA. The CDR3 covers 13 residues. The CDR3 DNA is TGCAGCGTTAGCGGGGCTACCTCCTACGAGCAGTACTTC. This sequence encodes CSVSGATSYEQYF.

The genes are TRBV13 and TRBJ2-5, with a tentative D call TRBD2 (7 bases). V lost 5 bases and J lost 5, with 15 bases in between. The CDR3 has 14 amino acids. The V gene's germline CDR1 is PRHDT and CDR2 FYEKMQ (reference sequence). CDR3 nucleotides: TGTGCCAGCAGCCTGAGGGGGGGCTTTGAGACCCAGTACTTC. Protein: CASSLRGGFETQYF.

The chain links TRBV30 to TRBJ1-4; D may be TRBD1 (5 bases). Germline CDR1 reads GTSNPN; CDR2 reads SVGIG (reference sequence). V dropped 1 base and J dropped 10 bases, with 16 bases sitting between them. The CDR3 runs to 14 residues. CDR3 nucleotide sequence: TGTGCCTGGAGTGGCGGGGTAGGGGTTGGAAAACTGTTTTTT. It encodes CAWSGGVGVGKLFF.

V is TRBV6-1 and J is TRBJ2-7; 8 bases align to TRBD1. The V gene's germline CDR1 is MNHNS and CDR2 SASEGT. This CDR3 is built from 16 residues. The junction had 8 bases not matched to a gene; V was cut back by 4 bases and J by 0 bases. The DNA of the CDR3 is TGTGCCAGCAGTGGGTTGACAGGGGCCAGCTCCTACGAGCAGTACTTC. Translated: CASSGLTGASSYEQYF.

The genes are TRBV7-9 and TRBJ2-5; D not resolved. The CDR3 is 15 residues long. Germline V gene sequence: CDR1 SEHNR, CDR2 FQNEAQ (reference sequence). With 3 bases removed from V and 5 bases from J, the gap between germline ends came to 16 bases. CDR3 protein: CASSFRDQAVETQYF. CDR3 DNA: TGTGCCAGCAGCTTTAGGGATCAGGCGGTGGAGACCCAGTACTTC.

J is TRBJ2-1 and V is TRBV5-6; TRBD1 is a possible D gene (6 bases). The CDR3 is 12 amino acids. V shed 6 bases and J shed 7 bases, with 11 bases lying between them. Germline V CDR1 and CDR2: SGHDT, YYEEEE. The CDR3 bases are TGTGCCAGCACGGTGACAGGAAATGAGCAGTTCTTC. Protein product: CASTVTGNEQFF.

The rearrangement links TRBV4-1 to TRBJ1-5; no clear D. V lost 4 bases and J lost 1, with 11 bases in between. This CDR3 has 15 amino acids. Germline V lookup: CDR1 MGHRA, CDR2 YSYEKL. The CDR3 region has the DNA TGCGCCAGCAGCCTGTCGGGCTGGAGCAATCAGCCCCAGCATTTT. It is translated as CASSLSGWSNQPQHF.